This TCR beta chain originates from a study of post-analysis software for immune sequencing data. Points from the study as a whole: About 5 TRBV segments were significantly more frequent in patients than in controls. TRBV5-6, TRBV5-1 and TRBV20-1 were among these segments.

Included in the TCR beta cDNA libraries were unique molecular identifiers. From the PCR reads, TCRdb called clonotypes with MiXCR, one entry per CDR3 protein. The sample shows around 500,000 distinct CDR3 sequences, approximately 34% of them seen only once. CDR3 length equals 14 residues. Trimming took off 0 bases at V and 4 bases at J, with 9 bases between the two ends. Germline CDR1 reads LGHDT; CDR2 reads YNNKEL (reference sequence). Only a few counts were recorded for this clonotype. The antigen remains unidentified. This chain connects TRBV3-1 to TRBJ2-5; TRBD1 might be the D (6 bases). The sequence derives from a girl aged 2 to 17 with multiple sclerosis. The sequencing sample was made of blood. Here the CDR3 reads CASSQDLGGETQYF. DNA for the CDR3: TGTGCCAGCAGCCAAGACTTAGGGGGAGAGACCCAGTACTTC.